A single sample gave rise to the 26 T cell receptor beta chains below, sequenced in a study of T cell responses to AZD1222 COVID-19 vaccine. The method was immunoSEQ multiplex PCR; TCRdb's version includes in-frame clones alone and lacks a portion of them. In the table there are 160,000 or so clones, 80% to 90% of which are singletons. This specimen consisted of peripheral blood, obtained after recovery from COVID-19. The receptors originated from an adult who had recovered from COVID-19.

The genes are TRBV15 and TRBJ1-2, with D possibly being TRBD1 (5 bases). This CDR3 spans 15 amino acids. CDR1 is LNHNV, CDR2 YYDKDF, per germline (reference sequence). The V gene lost 4 bases and the J gene lost 1 base, with 13 bases spanning the gap. CDR3 protein: CATSTWGKDNYGYTF. The CDR3 DNA follows: TGTGCCACCAGCACTTGGGGGAAGGATAACTATGGCTACACCTTC.

This clone was seen a few times. The genes are TRBV27 and TRBJ2-7; 12 positions agree with TRBD2. The length of the CDR3 is 16 residues. Germline assignment: CDR1 MNHEY and CDR2 SMNVEV (reference sequence). The ends lost 5 bases at V and 2 bases at J; junction bases unmatched: 7. The CDR3 DNA sequence: TGTGCCAGCAGTGGACTAGCGGGACTTAATACCTACGAGCAGTACTTC. Translated, it gives CASSGLAGLNTYEQYF.

This rearrangement joins TRBV10-3 to TRBJ2-3; TRBD2 matches 7 bases. In germline, CDR1 is ENHRY, CDR2 SYGVKD. Losses at the gene ends were 6 bases for V and 4 bases for J; bases not matched to a gene: 7. The CDR3 loop spans 14 amino acids. CDR3 region: CAIRAGKGSDTQYF. The CDR3 nucleotides read TGTGCCATCAGAGCGGGAAAGGGGTCAGATACGCAGTATTTT.

The V call is TRBV5-1, the J call TRBJ2-3, with TRBD2 as a possible D gene (5 bases). CDR1 SGHRS and CDR2 YFSETQ come from the germline V gene. V lost 0 bases and J lost 4, with 6 bases in between. This CDR3 has 13 residues. In DNA form, the CDR3 reads TGCGCCAGCAGCTTGGGGAGGCCAGATACGCAGTATTTT. Translation gives CASSLGRPDTQYF.

As DNA, the CDR3 is TGTGCCAGCTCACCTAAGGGAGGGGAGGATCCACCCCTCCACTTT. This translates into CASSPKGGEDPPLHF. This chain uses TRBV18 with TRBJ1-6; D perhaps matches TRBD1 (5 bases). V lost 3 bases and J 11 bases, leaving 17 bases between the germline ends. Germline V gene sequence: CDR1 KGHSH, CDR2 LQKENI. This CDR3 contains 15 residues.

This clone came up once. The same CDR3 arises from other DNA sequences in this sample as well. The V and J genes are TRBV19 and TRBJ2-7, with TRBD1 identical over 8 bases. This CDR3 spans 15 amino acids. Germline lookup yields CDR1 LNHDA and CDR2 SQIVND (reference sequence). Unmatched junction bases numbered 8, after V lost 5 bases and J lost 2 bases. CDR3 protein: CASSAGTGPAYEQYF. CDR3 sequence (DNA): TGTGCCAGTAGTGCCGGGACAGGCCCTGCCTACGAGCAGTACTTC. The full variable domain, completed using reference TRBV19 and TRBJ2-7, is DGGITQSPKYLFRKEGQNVTLSCEQNLNHDAMYWYRQDPGQGLRLIYYSQIVNDFQKGDIAEGYSVSREKKESFPLTVTSAQKNPTAFYLCASSAGTGPAYEQYFGPGTRLTVT.

The V gene is TRBV7-2, the J gene TRBJ2-1; D ambiguous. The CDR3 is 15 residues long. Trimming pared 3 bases from V and 8 bases from J, leaving 17 bases between. In germline, CDR1 is SGHTA, CDR2 FQGNSA. The CDR3 sequence: CASSFDRGPFHEQFF. CDR3 nucleotide sequence: TGTGCCAGCAGCTTCGACCGTGGTCCGTTCCATGAGCAGTTCTTC.

A remark on this clone: At one boundary the junction diverges from the germline segment, which might be a read error. The rearrangement links TRBV2 to TRBJ1-1; D unresolved. The CDR3 contains 8 residues. The germline CDR1 and CDR2 sequences are SNHLY and FYNNEI. The CDR3 sequence: CASTEAFF. The CDR3 DNA reads as TGTGCCAGCACTGAAGCTTTCTTT.

The chain uses TRBV7-2 and TRBJ2-2, with 7 bases that match TRBD1. Germline CDR1 is SGHTA and CDR2 is FQGNSA. The CDR3 sequence is 18 residues long. V dropped 0 bases and J dropped 6; count of bases not matched to a gene: 13. CDR3 sequence reads: CASSLAATGSAPSGELFF. CDR3 DNA sequence: TGTGCCAGCAGCTTAGCGGCGACAGGGTCGGCTCCCTCCGGGGAGCTGTTTTTT.

The rearrangement links TRBV18 to TRBJ1-1; D ambiguous. Trimming stripped 3 bases from V and 3 bases from J, with 11 bases between. Germline assignment: CDR1 KGHSH and CDR2 LQKENI. The CDR3 length is 14 residues. The DNA for the CDR3 is TGTGCCAGCTCACCCCTAGCAAAGGACACTGAAGCTTTCTTT. Translating gives CASSPLAKDTEAFF.

CDR3 region: CASSEEGTSYNEQFF. Written as DNA, the CDR3 is TGTGCCAGCAGTGAGGAGGGAACGTCCTACAATGAGCAGTTCTTC. This chain connects TRBV6-1 to TRBJ2-1, with TRBD2 as a possible D gene (6 bases). The V gene lost 3 bases and the J gene lost 1 base, with 10 bases spanning the gap. CDR3 length: 15 amino acids. Looked up from germline, CDR1 is MNHNS and CDR2 is SASEGT.

This clone was observed a single time. The V gene is TRBV15, the J gene TRBJ1-6; 11 nucleotides match TRBD1. CDR1 and CDR2 (germline): LNHNV, YYDKDF (reference sequence). The J segment lost 7 bases and the V segment lost 3 bases, leaving 2 bases of the junction unmatched. The length of the CDR3 is 15 residues. The DNA for the CDR3 is TGTGCCACCAGCAGGGACAGGGGGCTCAATTCACCCCTCCACTTT. This sequence encodes CATSRDRGLNSPLHF.

This clone was recorded only once. V usage is TRBV7-9 and J usage is TRBJ1-1; the match to TRBD1 covers 9 bases. This CDR3 is built from 17 residues. Germline lookup yields CDR1 SEHNR and CDR2 FQNEAQ (reference sequence). The trim removed 5 bases at V and 3 bases at J, leaving 13 bases unmatched. CDR3 loop: CASSLGGQGAYYTEAFF. For the CDR3, the DNA is TGTGCCAGCAGCCTTGGGGGACAGGGTGCCTATTACACTGAAGCTTTCTTT.

The V call is TRBV7-3, the J call TRBJ1-2; D is uncertain. The V end was cut by 5 bases, the J end by 4 bases, with 11 bases between. The germline gives CDR1 SGHTA, CDR2 FQGTGA. The CDR3 consists of 13 residues. The CDR3 coding sequence is TGTGCCAGCAGCCCCGGTCAAGGCTATGGCTACACCTTC. It specifies CASSPGQGYGYTF.

This clone is a singleton in its sample. V gene TRBV5-1 combines with J gene TRBJ2-3; 8 nucleotides align to TRBD2. This CDR3 spans 16 amino acids. V shed 0 bases and J 5 bases; nucleotides not matched to a gene: 8. Germline-derived CDR1 and CDR2 are SGHRS and YFSETQ. This chain's CDR3 is CASSLGRGSGGDTQYF. CDR3 coding DNA: TGCGCCAGCAGCTTGGGTCGGGGGAGCGGGGGAGATACGCAGTATTTT.

The rearrangement links TRBV10-3 to TRBJ2-5; 10 positions agree with TRBD1. Germline CDR1 ENHRY, CDR2 SYGVKD. J gave up 2 bases and V 3 bases, and 3 bases lay outside the gene matches. The length of the CDR3 is 15 residues. CDR3 region: CAISDRDRGQETQYF. In DNA form, the CDR3 reads TGTGCCATCAGTGACCGGGACAGGGGACAAGAGACCCAGTACTTC.

The chain is built from TRBV3-1 (or the pseudogene TRBV3-2) and TRBJ2-1; 10 nucleotides agree with TRBD2. V was pared by 4 bases and J by 7 bases, with 7 bases of the junction left unmatched. CDR1 and CDR2 (germline): LGHDT, YNNKEL (reference sequence). The CDR3 is 15 residues long. The CDR3 sequence: CASSLGSGRPNEQFF. CDR3 bases: TGTGCCAGCAGCCTCGGTAGCGGGAGGCCTAATGAGCAGTTCTTC.

The rearrangement joins TRBV19 to TRBJ1-4; no clear D gene. V was cut by 4 bases and J by 6 bases, with 12 bases left in between. This CDR3 is built from 14 residues. Germline V gene lookup returns CDR1 LNHDA and CDR2 SQIVND (reference sequence). The CDR3, as DNA: TGTGCCAGTAGTACATGGGATGGGGATGAAAAACTGTTTTTT. This encodes CASSTWDGDEKLFF.

The genes are TRBV19 and TRBJ1-2, with D tentatively TRBD1 (6 bases). Germline V lookup: CDR1 LNHDA, CDR2 SQIVND (reference sequence). The CDR3 spans 18 residues. V shed 3 bases and J shed 5 bases, with 25 bases lying between them. Here the CDR3 DNA reads TGTGCCAGTAGTATGGAAACAGGGCTGGTCTCCCCGATTTATGGCTACACCTTC. The encoded protein is CASSMETGLVSPIYGYTF.

The chain recombines TRBV28 with TRBJ1-1, with no clear D. Germline V gene lookup returns CDR1 MDHEN and CDR2 SYDVKM. Deletions cut 7 bases from V and 3 bases from J, with 6 bases between. This CDR3 spans 11 amino acids. The CDR3: CASTLYTEAFF. The CDR3 nucleotides are TGTGCCAGCACATTATACACTGAAGCTTTCTTT.

The DNA for the CDR3 is TGTGCCACCAGCGGGAATAGCGGGAGGGCAGCAGATACGCAGTATTTT. Translated: CATSGNSGRAADTQYF. The chain uses TRBV15 and TRBJ2-3; TRBD2 matches 11 bases. V lost 5 bases to trimming and J lost 4 bases; unmatched junction nucleotides: 8. Germline CDR1 and CDR2: LNHNV and YYDKDF (reference sequence). The CDR3 sequence is 16 residues long.

V gene TRBV28 combines with J gene TRBJ1-4; TRBD1 matches 7 bases. CDR1 is MDHEN and CDR2 is SYDVKM in the germline V gene. Germline trimming cut 2 bases from V and 7 bases from J; bases unmatched to any gene: 4. This CDR3 has 14 amino acids. As DNA, the CDR3 is TGTGCCAGCAGTTTAAGGGGGCGCGGTGAAAAACTGTTTTTT. Its protein is CASSLRGRGEKLFF.

The chain is built from TRBV6-5 and TRBJ1-2; D might be TRBD1 (5 bases). The CDR3 has 13 residues. Germline values: CDR1 MNHEY, CDR2 SVGAGI. Trimming left V 2 bases short and J 4 bases short, with 8 bases between. CDR3 sequence reads: CASSYLQGYGYTF. The DNA of the CDR3 is TGTGCCAGCAGTTACCTTCAGGGCTATGGCTACACCTTC.

The chain has TRBV7-9 and TRBJ2-1, with 9 positions matching TRBD2. CDR3 length equals 15 residues. The germline CDR1 and CDR2 sequences are SEHNR and FQNEAQ (reference sequence). The V segment lost 3 bases and the J segment 8 bases; nucleotides outside the gene matches: 8. CDR3 in DNA: TGTGCCAGCAGCTTTTGGGCAGCGGGGGGTGATGAGCAGTTCTTC. It codes for CASSFWAAGGDEQFF.

This chain links TRBV3-1 (or the pseudogene TRBV3-2) with TRBJ2-2, with D possibly matching TRBD1 (5 bases). Germline lookup yields CDR1 LGHDT and CDR2 YNNKEL (reference sequence). Trimming pared 5 bases from V and 6 bases from J, leaving 16 bases between. The CDR3 length is 15 residues. The CDR3 protein is CASSCCTGLAGELFF. DNA of the CDR3: TGTGCCAGCAGCTGTTGTACAGGCTTGGCCGGGGAGCTGTTTTTT.

V and J are TRBV5-6 and TRBJ1-2, with 11 nucleotides matching TRBD1. Germline V CDR1 and CDR2: SGHDT, YYEEEE. This CDR3 has 14 amino acids. The trim removed 6 bases at V and 4 bases at J, leaving 5 bases unmatched. CDR3 nucleotide sequence: TGTGCCAGCACCCCGGGACAGGGGGTCTATGGCTACACCTTC. It specifies CASTPGQGVYGYTF.